These 32 T cell receptor beta chains were sequenced from one sample in a study of tumor-infiltrating lymphocytes in primary liver carcinoma. A primer in the constant region served to generate TCR beta cDNA from around 500 ng of total RNA. Construction of TCR beta libraries relied on three successive nested multiplex PCR rounds employing slightly modified ARM-PCR. For 10 cycles apiece, the opening two PCR rounds ran with TRBV1-TRBV30 forward primers and a C-beta reverse primer. TCRdb ran MiXCR on the multiplex PCR reads and lists one entry per CDR3 protein. The table has 250,000 to 400,000 distinct CDR3 sequences, 65% seen once. Unsorted whole blood yielded the blood RNA, and germline DNA was also extracted. The specimen sequenced was peripheral blood. The receptors here all came from a middle-aged man with primary liver carcinoma and hepatitis B virus infection.

Concerning this clonotype: This could be a read error, since a much larger clone is one nucleotide away. The chain joins TRBV6-1 to TRBJ2-5; 10 bases align to TRBD2. The CDR3 length is 15 residues. CDR1 and CDR2 from the germline V gene are MNHNS and SASEGT. V lost 9 bases, J lost 5 bases, and 12 bases stayed unmatched. DNA for the CDR3: TGTGCCAGAAACAAAGCGGGAGGGCCAATGGAGACCCAGTACTTC. Protein: CARNKAGGPMETQYF.

Comment on this clonotype: A much larger clonotype is one base distant, so this may be a read error. The chain combines TRBV4-2 with TRBJ2-7; possibly TRBD1 or TRBD2 for D (6 bases each). CDR3 length equals 15 residues. CDR1 is LGHNA, CDR2 YNFKEQ, per germline. CDR3 loop: CVSSQDRGGYYEQYF. In nucleotides, the CDR3 is TGTGTCAGCAGCCAAGATCGAGGGGGGTACTACGAGCAGTACTTC.

The CDR3: CSVEDQASNTGELFF. As DNA, the CDR3 is TGCAGCGTTGAAGATCAAGCGTCGAACACCGGGGAGCTGTTTTTT. The rearrangement joins TRBV29-1 to TRBJ2-2; D unresolved. In germline, CDR1 is SQVTM, CDR2 ANQGSEA. The V end lost 0 bases, the J end lost 0 bases, and 8 bases lay between the germline ends. The CDR3 is 15 residues long.

This clonotype was seen just once. A much larger clone differs from this one at a single base, so this may be a read error. The CDR3 reads CAISSRQGANYGYTF. The CDR3 nucleotides read TGCGCCATCAGCAGCCGACAGGGGGCCAACTATGGCTACACCTTC. The chain carries TRBV4-3 and TRBJ1-2; TRBD1 agrees at 10 bases. The CDR3 covers 15 residues. Germline values: CDR1 LGHNA, CDR2 YSLEER.

This chain links TRBV5-5 with TRBJ2-7, with 9 positions matching TRBD2. Germline trimming cut 6 bases from V and 0 bases from J; bases unmatched to any gene: 7. Germline assignment: CDR1 SGHKS and CDR2 YYEKEE (reference sequence). The CDR3 sequence is 15 residues long. The CDR3 is CASNPLAGPSYEQYF. The CDR3 DNA follows: TGTGCCAGCAACCCCCTAGCGGGACCCTCCTACGAGCAGTACTTC.

A word on this clonotype: A read error may explain this, as a much larger clone is one base away. CDR3 bases: TGTGCCAGCAGTTACTCGAGACAGACCCGCTTTGGCTACACCTTC. Protein: CASSYSRQTRFGYTF. The genes are TRBV6-6 and TRBJ1-2, with D possibly TRBD1 on 5 matching bases. Germline values: CDR1 MNHNY, CDR2 SVGAGI (reference sequence). The CDR3 runs to 15 residues. V lost 0 bases and J 7 bases, leaving 15 bases between the germline ends.

V gene TRBV11-1 combines with J gene TRBJ2-7; D not resolved. The CDR3 spans 13 residues. V was cut by 5 bases and J by 4 bases, with 12 bases left in between. Germline V gene lookup returns CDR1 SGHAT and CDR2 FQDESV (reference sequence). In DNA form, the CDR3 reads TGTGCCAGCAGCCGACATGGGCATTACGAGCAGTACTTC. This sequence encodes CASSRHGHYEQYF.

The gene calls are TRBV14 and TRBJ2-7; no clear D. CDR1 and CDR2 from the germline V gene are SGHDN and FVKESK. Between the trimmed V and J ends, which lost 4 bases and 7 bases, there was a span of 11 bases. The CDR3 has 12 residues. The CDR3 DNA is TGTGCCAGCAGCCGACACTCCGGGGAGCAGTACTTC. Its protein is CASSRHSGEQYF.

To note about this clonotype: A much larger clone differs from this one at a single base, so this may be a read error. The V and J genes are TRBV4-1 and TRBJ1-3, with D possibly TRBD1 on 6 matching bases. Germline lookup yields CDR1 MGHRA and CDR2 YSYEKL. CDR3 length: 17 residues. Between the trimmed V and J ends, which lost 4 bases and 4 bases, there was a span of 20 bases. The DNA for the CDR3 is TGCGCCAGCAGCCTCACACATGTTACAGGGTTGGGAAACACCATATATTTT. Translating gives CASSLTHVTGLGNTIYF.

On this clonotype itself: A much bigger clone sits one base away, suggesting this may be a read error. The chain employs TRBV6-5 and TRBJ1-1; D not certain. The CDR3 is 13 amino acids. Germline V gives CDR1 MNHEY, CDR2 SVGAGI. The CDR3, as DNA: TGTGCCAGCAACAGAAACTTGAACGCTGAAGCTTTCTTT. Its protein is CASNRNLNAEAFF.

The rearrangement joins TRBV2 to TRBJ2-3; D may match TRBD1 or TRBD2 (6 bases each). V lost 2 bases, J lost 12 bases, and 12 bases lay in between. This CDR3 is built from 12 residues. The germline gives CDR1 SNHLY, CDR2 FYNNEI. The CDR3 here is CASSERGGPQYF. In DNA form, the CDR3 reads TGTGCCAGCAGTGAACGAGGGGGGCCACAGTATTTT.

Concerning this clonotype: Germline and junction disagree at one end, which may indicate a read error. As DNA, the CDR3 is TGTGACAGCAGTGAAGCTAAGGGGGGCTTGGGTAATGAGCAGTTCTTC. Residues: CDSSEAKGGLGNEQFF. This chain joins TRBV6-1 and TRBJ2-1; D possibly matches TRBD1 or TRBD2 (6 bases each). The CDR3 contains 16 residues. CDR1 is MNHNS, CDR2 SASEGT, per germline.

This clonotype has ten or more counts. The gene calls are TRBV12-3 or TRBV12-4 and TRBJ1-5; a possible D gene is TRBD1 (5 bases). Trimming pared 7 bases from V and 7 bases from J, leaving 14 bases between. This CDR3 is built from 13 residues. The CDR3 DNA reads as TGTGCCAGCAAAGGGGCCTGGGGGCAGCCCCAGCATTTT. This translates into CASKGAWGQPQHF.

As regards this clonotype: The conserved phenylalanine or tryptophan is not found at the CDR3 terminus, so this likely reflects a read error. The V call is TRBV29-1, the J call TRBJ2-3; TRBD2 matches at 8 bases. The V gene end was trimmed by 7 bases and the J gene end by 3 bases; junction bases not matched to a gene: 12. This CDR3 region has 15 residues. Germline V gene data show CDR1 as SQVTM and CDR2 as ANQGSEA. For the CDR3, the DNA is TGCAGCGCTGAGAAAGCGGGAGTGAGGACAGATACGCAGTATTCT. Amino acids: CSAEKAGVRTDTQYS.

In regard to this clonotype: The CDR3 end shows no conserved phenylalanine or tryptophan, and so a read error is likely. V usage is TRBV11-1 and J usage is TRBJ2-1, with D hard to call. Germline V gene sequence: CDR1 SGHAT, CDR2 FQDESV (reference sequence). Trimming left V 5 bases short and J 3 bases short, with 14 bases between. The length of the CDR3 is 15 residues. CDR3 protein: CASSAVGRIYNEQFI. Written as DNA, the CDR3 is TGTGCCAGCAGCGCAGTCGGACGTATCTACAATGAGCAGTTCATC.

Notes on this clonotype: Germline is not matched at one junction end, which may reflect a read error. CDR3 amino acids: CVSSRRGSWRVSYNEQFF. The DNA of the CDR3 is TGTGTCAGCAGCCGGAGGGGTTCGTGGAGGGTCTCCTACAATGAGCAGTTCTTC. V usage is TRBV7-9 and J usage is TRBJ2-1; the D gene is possibly TRBD2 (6 bases). In germline, CDR1 is SEHNR, CDR2 FQNEAQ (reference sequence). The CDR3 length is 18 residues.

There are many counts of this clonotype. The chain recombines TRBV29-1 with TRBJ1-1; the D is unclear. CDR3 length: 14 amino acids. Germline V gene data show CDR1 as SQVTM and CDR2 as ANQGSEA. V was trimmed by 5 bases and J by 6 bases, leaving 19 bases between them. DNA for the CDR3: TGCAGCGTTCAAACTGACCCAACGTCAGCTGAAGCTTTCTTT. It specifies CSVQTDPTSAEAFF.

This clonotype was counted a single time. One end of the junction varies from germline; a read error may be responsible. The rearrangement uses TRBV11-1 and TRBJ2-1; no firm D call. Per the germline V gene, CDR1 is SGHAT and CDR2 is FQDESV (reference sequence). The CDR3 consists of 13 residues. CDR3: CASNLGQYNEEFF. The CDR3 nucleotides are TGTGCCAGCAACTTAGGGCAATACAATGAGGAGTTCTTC.

In regard to this clonotype: A single base separates this from a much larger clone, so it may be a read error. The CDR3 coding sequence is TGCGCCAGCAACCAAGTTAGCGGGGGACACAATGAGCAGTTCTTC. Translation gives CASNQVSGGHNEQFF. This chain joins TRBV4-1 and TRBJ2-1, with 9 positions matching TRBD2. The CDR3 length is 15 residues. Germline CDR1 and CDR2: MGHRA and YSYEKL.

As for this clonotype: Being one base from a much bigger clone, this may be a read error. The chain joins TRBV7-8 to TRBJ2-5; 7 bases fit TRBD2. V lost 5 bases to trimming and J lost 1 base; unmatched junction nucleotides: 13. Looked up from germline, CDR1 is SGHVS and CDR2 is FQNEAQ. The CDR3 totals 17 residues. The CDR3 DNA reads TGTGCCAGCAGCCTCCTAACTAGCGAGAGGGGCCAAGAGACCCAGTACTTC. Its translation: CASSLLTSERGQETQYF.

This clonotype is categorized as medium-sized. The chain carries TRBV11-1 and TRBJ2-1, with 8 bases fitting TRBD2. The CDR3 contains 16 residues. V shed 6 bases and J 0 bases; nucleotides not matched to a gene: 7. Germline CDR1 reads SGHAT; CDR2 reads FQDESV (reference sequence). The CDR3: CASRAGGPSSYNEQFF. CDR3 DNA: TGTGCCAGCAGGGCGGGAGGCCCTAGCTCCTACAATGAGCAGTTCTTC.

Ten or more counts support this clonotype. V usage is TRBV12-3 or TRBV12-4 and J usage is TRBJ1-1; 11 positions match TRBD1. V gave up 5 bases and J gave up 11 bases; unmatched junction bases: 4. This CDR3 has 12 residues. This CDR3 is CASSRDRGTAFF. In nucleotides, the CDR3 is TGTGCCAGCAGTCGGGACAGGGGGACGGCTTTCTTT.

In its sample, this clonotype was seen many times. The chain recombines TRBV10-3 with TRBJ2-3; D is unresolved. The V end lost 3 bases, the J end lost 10 bases, and 14 bases lay between the germline ends. This CDR3 region has 13 residues. Germline lookup yields CDR1 ENHRY and CDR2 SYGVKD. The chain's CDR3 is CAISDPGGASQYF. In DNA form, the CDR3 reads TGTGCCATCAGTGATCCGGGTGGCGCCTCGCAGTATTTT.

The chain combines TRBV11-1 with TRBJ2-2; 7 bases align to TRBD2. The CDR3 contains 16 residues. Germline-derived CDR1 and CDR2 are SGHAT and FQDESV (reference sequence). Unmatched junction bases numbered 14, after V lost 10 bases and J lost 3 bases. CDR3 protein: CANSQTTSLYTGELFF. In DNA, the CDR3 is TGTGCCAACAGTCAAACGACTAGCCTATACACCGGGGAGCTGTTTTTT.

A word on this clonotype: Because the CDR3 is missing its conserved closing phenylalanine or tryptophan, this is likely a read error. The chain carries TRBV28 and TRBJ2-7; possibly TRBD2 for D (6 bases). Germline V gene sequence: CDR1 MDHEN, CDR2 SYDVKM. There are 14 residues in the CDR3. Here the CDR3 reads CVSSLTSHSYEQYL. The CDR3 DNA reads TGTGTCAGCAGTTTAACTAGCCATAGCTACGAGCAGTACCTC.

Concerning this clonotype: A read error is possible here, since a much larger clone lies one base away. The CDR3 DNA reads as TGCGCCAGCAGTAGCGGGATGGCCTCGGATACGCAGTATTTT. Protein product: CASSSGMASDTQYF. The chain employs TRBV10-1 and TRBJ2-3; TRBD2 matches at 7 bases. Germline V CDR1 and CDR2: WNHNN, SYGVQD (reference sequence). The V and J ends lost 5 bases and 6 bases, in that order; junction bases with no gene match: 8. The CDR3 spans 14 residues.

As to this clonotype: This CDR3 fails to terminate in the conserved phenylalanine or tryptophan, so it likely reflects a read error. The DNA of the CDR3 is TGTGCCAGCAGACCTCAGCAAAGCTCCTATAATTCACCCCTCCACTCT. This sequence encodes CASRPQQSSYNSPLHS. The gene calls are TRBV6-1 and TRBJ1-6; the D is unclear. Germline V gene sequence: CDR1 MNHNS, CDR2 SASEGT. Trimming removed 6 bases from V and 0 bases from J, with 12 bases in between. The CDR3 length is 16 residues.

With respect to this clonotype: A much larger clone lies one base from this, so it may be a read error. This chain connects TRBV10-3 to TRBJ2-5, with D perhaps matching TRBD2 (6 bases). V gave up 2 bases and J gave up 4 bases, with 17 bases separating them. Germline assignment: CDR1 ENHRY and CDR2 SYGVKD. CDR3 length: 16 amino acids. CDR3 region: CAISESRQFGGETQYF. CDR3 sequence (DNA): TGTGCCATCAGTGAGAGCAGGCAATTCGGGGGAGAGACCCAGTACTTC.

This clonotype has a single count. The chain combines TRBV29-1 with TRBJ2-6; no clear D gene. The V gene's germline CDR1 is SQVTM and CDR2 ANQGSEA. Trimming shortened V by 4 bases and J by 3 bases, and 7 bases separated the two germline ends. CDR3 length: 13 amino acids. CDR3 in amino acids: CSVAPHGANVLTF. The CDR3, as DNA: TGCAGCGTTGCCCCACATGGGGCCAACGTCCTGACTTTC.

Note on this clonotype: A junction end diverges from the germline sequence, so it may reflect a read error. The chain employs TRBV19 and TRBJ1-1; 7 bases align to TRBD1. The CDR3 is 16 residues long. The germline CDR1 and CDR2 sequences are LNHDA and SQIVND (reference sequence). The CDR3 region has the DNA TGTGCCAGTGGTTGGGCAGGGGGAAGGATCAACACTGAAACTTTCTTT. Protein sequence: CASGWAGGRINTETFF. Supplemented by reference TRBV19 and TRBJ1-1, the full variable domain reads DGGITQSPKYLFRKEGQNVTLSCEQNLNHDAMYWYRQDPGQGLRLIYYSQIVNDFQKGDIAEGYSVSREKKESFPLTVTSAQKNPTAFYLCASGWAGGRINTETFFGQGTRLTVV.

About this clonotype itself: This clone may be a read error of a much larger clone one base away. The CDR3 DNA reads as TGTGCCAGCAGTGCTCGGTCTGCTGTGGAGACCCAGTACTTC. Translating gives CASSARSAVETQYF. The rearrangement links TRBV6-1 to TRBJ2-5, with D unclear. Trimming left V 4 bases short and J 5 bases short, with 14 bases between. This CDR3 has 14 amino acids. Germline loops: CDR1 MNHNS, CDR2 SASEGT.

Of note for this clonotype: A much larger clone sits a single nucleotide away, making a read error possible. The rearrangement uses TRBV4-1 and TRBJ1-6, with D perhaps TRBD1 (6 bases). The CDR3 consists of 14 residues. V was pared by 6 bases and J by 8 bases, with 14 bases between. The germline CDR1 and CDR2 sequences are MGHRA and YSYEKL. DNA of the CDR3: TGCGCCAGCAGTTTCGAGGACAGAGATTCACCCCTCCACTTT. It codes for CASSFEDRDSPLHF.